Listed here are 32 T cell receptor beta chains from one sample, sequenced in a study of chemoradiotherapy in HPV16-positive cancers. Method: immunoSEQ multiplex PCR; TCRdb's copy keeps in-frame clones and lacks some. The sample records about 13,000 clones, 70% to 85% being singletons. The source material was blood, sampled from a patient who underwent chemoradiotherapy. These receptor sequences come from a human donor with HPV-associated anogenital cancer.

V usage is TRBV11-2 and J usage is TRBJ1-4; D is undetermined. Looked up from germline, CDR1 is SGHAT and CDR2 is FQNNGV. The CDR3 runs 13 residues. V lost 1 base and J 8 bases, leaving 8 bases between the germline ends. This CDR3 reads CASSLGAREKLFF. Written as DNA, the CDR3 is TGTGCCAGCAGCTTAGGGGCCCGCGAAAAACTGTTTTTT.

The chain is built from TRBV10-3 and TRBJ2-2, with TRBD1 matching over 8 bases. V shed 10 bases and J 7 bases; nucleotides not matched to a gene: 5. The CDR3 sequence is 12 residues long. Germline CDR1 is ENHRY and CDR2 is SYGVKD. This CDR3 reads CATRTGNGELFF. CDR3 nucleotide sequence: TGTGCCACCAGGACAGGGAACGGGGAGCTGTTTTTT.

This clone was found a few times. The gene calls are TRBV6-1 and TRBJ1-1, with D possibly TRBD1 on 5 matching bases. V shed 3 bases and J shed 0 bases, with 5 bases lying between them. The germline CDR1 and CDR2 sequences are MNHNS and SASEGT. This CDR3 spans 13 amino acids. The CDR3 nucleotides read TGTGCCAGCAGTGACAGGGTGAACACTGAAGCTTTCTTT. Translated, it gives CASSDRVNTEAFF.

This CDR3 reads CASSLETGSNYEQYV. CDR3 DNA sequence: TGTGCCAGCAGCTTAGAGACAGGGAGTAACTACGAGCAGTACGTC. This sequence joins TRBV7-8 and TRBJ2-7; 7 nucleotides agree with TRBD1. V lost 1 base and J lost 3; bases outside the gene matches: 6. The CDR3 totals 15 residues. Germline V gene sequence: CDR1 SGHVS, CDR2 FQNEAQ.

The V and J genes are TRBV30 and TRBJ2-3; no firm D call. Trimming removed 4 bases from V and 4 bases from J, with 15 bases in between. Germline V gene data show CDR1 as GTSNPN and CDR2 as SVGIG (reference sequence). The CDR3 runs to 14 residues. The CDR3 loop is CAWKTGPSADTQYF. CDR3 DNA: TGTGCCTGGAAGACCGGGCCCTCAGCAGATACGCAGTATTTT.

Comments on this clone: The junction departs from the called germline gene at one end, perhaps through a read error. The rearrangement joins TRBV4-2 to TRBJ1-5; D unresolved. The CDR3 loop spans 13 amino acids. Germline V CDR1 and CDR2: LGHNA, YNFKEQ. The CDR3 DNA reads TGTACCAGCAGCCAAGAGTCGAATCAGCCCCAGCATTTT. Translation: CTSSQESNQPQHF.

The rearrangement joins TRBV7-9 to TRBJ2-3; D is undetermined. Germline V gives CDR1 SEHNR, CDR2 FQNEAQ (reference sequence). V was trimmed by 5 bases and J by 2 bases, leaving 2 bases between them. The CDR3 has 11 amino acids. The CDR3 nucleotides read TGTGCCAGCAGCATCACAGATACGCAGTATTTT. It translates to CASSITDTQYF.

The gene calls are TRBV11-2 and TRBJ1-4; D not resolved. In germline, CDR1 is SGHAT, CDR2 FQNNGV. The CDR3 runs to 14 residues. Trimming pared 3 bases from V and 4 bases from J, leaving 9 bases between. This CDR3 is CASSFGRNNEKLFF. The DNA for the CDR3 is TGTGCCAGCAGCTTCGGACGGAATAATGAAAAACTGTTTTTT.

The chain carries TRBV27 and TRBJ2-2; a possible D gene is TRBD1 (5 bases). Germline V gives CDR1 MNHEY, CDR2 SMNVEV (reference sequence). This CDR3 spans 15 amino acids. V shed 6 bases and J shed 1 base, with 12 bases lying between them. Here the CDR3 DNA reads TGTGCCAGCAGCCGACAGAACTTGAACACCGGGGAGCTGTTTTTT. Its translation: CASSRQNLNTGELFF.

This clone was observed a single time. This CDR3 is CASSRGTTEAFF. The CDR3 DNA reads as TGTGCCAGTAGTAGGGGTACCACTGAAGCTTTCTTT. The V and J genes are TRBV19 and TRBJ1-1; D gene uncertain. Germline V gives CDR1 LNHDA, CDR2 SQIVND (reference sequence). V was shortened by 4 bases and J by 4 bases, with 7 bases between the two germline ends. The CDR3 totals 12 residues.

CDR3 amino acids: CASSTSPSAGNEQFF. Here the CDR3 DNA reads TGTGCCAGTAGTACCTCACCCAGCGCGGGAAATGAGCAGTTCTTC. The chain employs TRBV19 and TRBJ2-1, with D perhaps TRBD2 (6 bases). CDR1 and CDR2 from the germline V gene are LNHDA and SQIVND (reference sequence). Trimming took 4 bases from V and 7 from J, leaving 17 bases between them. The length of the CDR3 is 15 residues.

This rearrangement joins TRBV5-6 to TRBJ2-7; D is unresolved. Trimming pared 3 bases from V and 3 bases from J, leaving 22 bases between. The CDR3 totals 17 residues. Germline-derived CDR1 and CDR2 are SGHDT and YYEEEE. The CDR3 DNA reads TGTGCCAGCAGCTCATCCCTACACCAGTCATTACTCTACGAGCAGTACTTC. It specifies CASSSSLHQSLLYEQYF.

V and J are TRBV19 and TRBJ2-2; 11 nucleotides align to TRBD1. This CDR3 comprises 15 residues. Germline loops: CDR1 LNHDA, CDR2 SQIVND (reference sequence). Trimming at V came to 3 bases and at J to 6 bases, leaving 3 bases not matched to a gene. The CDR3 is CASSIPDRGPGELFF. In DNA, the CDR3 is TGTGCCAGTAGTATCCCGGACAGGGGGCCCGGGGAGCTGTTTTTT.

The chain carries TRBV2 and TRBJ2-3; 10 nucleotides match TRBD1. This CDR3 spans 15 amino acids. The germline CDR1 and CDR2 sequences are SNHLY and FYNNEI. Germline trimming cut 7 bases from V and 2 bases from J; bases unmatched to any gene: 6. The CDR3 is CASTVGTGVTDTQYF. In DNA form, the CDR3 reads TGTGCCAGCACGGTCGGGACAGGGGTCACAGATACGCAGTATTTT.

This clone was observed a single time. The chain links TRBV30 to TRBJ2-4; the D is unclear. Germline CDR1 GTSNPN, CDR2 SVGIG (reference sequence). There are 12 residues in the CDR3. Trimming removed 2 bases from V and 7 bases from J, with 9 bases in between. This chain's CDR3 is CAWSHSTNIQYF. Written as DNA, the CDR3 is TGTGCCTGGAGTCACAGTACGAACATTCAGTACTTC.

This chain connects TRBV2 to TRBJ2-2, with 15 bases aligning to TRBD2. The CDR3 length is 16 residues. After removal of 5 bases from V and 5 bases from J, the junction contained 3 bases not matched to a gene. Germline values: CDR1 SNHLY, CDR2 FYNNEI. The CDR3 DNA follows: TGTGCCAGCAGTCGGACTAGCGGGGGGGGTACCGGGGAGCTGTTTTTT. Protein sequence: CASSRTSGGGTGELFF.

The V call is TRBV19, the J call TRBJ1-4; TRBD1 matches at 8 bases. J gave up 7 bases and V 6 bases, and 10 bases lay outside the gene matches. The CDR3 is made up of 15 amino acids. Germline assignment: CDR1 LNHDA and CDR2 SQIVND (reference sequence). The CDR3 DNA sequence: TGTGCCAGTAGCAAACGTGGGACAGGTCCTGAAAAACTGTTTTTT. Translation: CASSKRGTGPEKLFF.

The V gene is TRBV11-1, the J gene TRBJ2-7, with D maybe TRBD1 (7 bases). Trimming cost V 6 bases and J 4 bases, with 22 bases left between them. The CDR3 length is 16 residues. Per germline, CDR1 SGHAT and CDR2 FQDESV (reference sequence). Here the CDR3 DNA reads TGTGCCAGCAGTCAAAACAGGGGAGGTAAAGATTACGAGCAGTACGTC. It yields the protein CASSQNRGGKDYEQYV.

This clone appeared once. This chain links TRBV7-9 with TRBJ1-6; 8 bases fit TRBD1. CDR3 length: 15 amino acids. J gave up 6 bases and V 4 bases, and 5 bases lay outside the gene matches. Germline V gene data show CDR1 as SEHNR and CDR2 as FQNEAQ (reference sequence). CDR3 region: CASSSRDRLNSPLHF. The CDR3, as DNA: TGTGCCAGCAGCTCCCGGGACAGGCTTAATTCACCCCTCCACTTT.

This clone is a singleton in its sample. The CDR3 DNA follows: TGTGCCAGCAGCTTAGAAGGGGACAGGGGCTACGAGCAGTACTTC. Translation gives CASSLEGDRGYEQYF. The chain couples TRBV7-9 to TRBJ2-5; 10 bases agree with TRBD1. The J call may not be correct, given that the DNA end is closer to TRBJ2-7. Germline CDR1 and CDR2: SEHNR and FQNEAQ (reference sequence). The CDR3 sequence is 15 residues long.

V usage is TRBV4-2 and J usage is TRBJ1-1; no clear D. This CDR3 is built from 14 residues. Trimming pared 4 bases from V and 7 bases from J, leaving 16 bases between. From germline, CDR1 is LGHNA and CDR2 YNFKEQ. The CDR3 coding sequence is TGTGCCAGCAGCCCGTATGCGTGGGGATATGAAGCTTTCTTT. Protein: CASSPYAWGYEAFF.

A single count supports this clone. The V and J genes are TRBV5-6 and TRBJ2-1; 10 bases match TRBD2. Germline loops: CDR1 SGHDT, CDR2 YYEEEE. There are 17 residues in the CDR3. V dropped 4 bases and J dropped 8; count of bases not matched to a gene: 15. This CDR3 reads CASSVRPGLAIGHEQFF. The CDR3 DNA follows: TGTGCCAGCAGCGTACGCCCGGGACTAGCGATCGGCCATGAGCAGTTCTTC.

V gene TRBV29-1 combines with J gene TRBJ2-2, with D unresolved. With 4 bases removed from V and 4 bases from J, the gap between germline ends came to 7 bases. The germline CDR1 and CDR2 sequences are SQVTM and ANQGSEA. The CDR3 length is 12 residues. The CDR3 protein is CSVGPSTGELFF. CDR3 sequence (DNA): TGCAGCGTTGGCCCTAGCACCGGGGAGCTGTTTTTT.

The V call is TRBV5-6, the J call TRBJ2-5; D call uncertain. The V gene lost 0 bases and the J gene lost 4 bases, with 4 bases spanning the gap. From germline, CDR1 is SGHDT and CDR2 YYEEEE. The CDR3 is 12 residues long. The CDR3 DNA follows: TGTGCCAGCAGCTTGGCTGTAGAGACCCAGTACTTC. Protein product: CASSLAVETQYF. The full variable domain, with the rest looked up from reference TRBV5-6 and TRBJ2-5, is DAGVTQSPTHLIKTRGQQVTLRCSPKSGHDTVSWYQQALGQGPQFIFQYYEEEERQRGNFPDRFSGHQFPNYSSELNVNALLLGDSALYLCASSLAVETQYFGPGTRLLVL.

This sequence joins TRBV18 and TRBJ1-1, with unresolved D. CDR3 length: 14 residues. In germline, CDR1 is KGHSH, CDR2 LQKENI. Trimming shortened V by 3 bases and J by 4 bases, and 12 bases separated the two germline ends. The CDR3 DNA reads TGTGCCAGCTCACCCTCGGGTACGGGCACTGAAGCTTTCTTT. Amino acids: CASSPSGTGTEAFF.

This clone was detected only once. This chain connects TRBV5-1 to TRBJ2-3, with TRBD2 matching 11 bases. Germline CDR1 and CDR2: SGHRS and YFSETQ. The junction had 6 bases not matched to a gene; V was cut back by 4 bases and J by 2 bases. This CDR3 is 16 amino acids long. The CDR3 sequence: CASSKIAGGPTDTQYF. The CDR3 coding sequence is TGCGCCAGCAGCAAAATAGCGGGGGGGCCCACAGATACGCAGTATTTT.

This clone has more than one count but fewer than ten. J is TRBJ1-1 and V is TRBV19, with no clear D. Deletions cut 4 bases from V and 8 bases from J, with 8 bases between. This CDR3 contains 11 residues. Germline CDR1 reads LNHDA; CDR2 reads SQIVND (reference sequence). The CDR3 DNA is TGTGCCAGTAGTACCCCATACGAAGCTTTCTTT. Its protein product is CASSTPYEAFF.

The chain combines TRBV5-4 with TRBJ2-7; the D gene is possibly TRBD1 (7 bases). V lost 0 bases and J 3 bases, leaving 13 bases between the germline ends. The length of the CDR3 is 15 residues. CDR1 and CDR2 from the germline V gene are SGHNT and YYREEE (reference sequence). CDR3 nucleotide sequence: TGTGCCAGCAGCTTGGGCGGGACAGAACTCTACGAGCAGTACTTC. Protein: CASSLGGTELYEQYF.

CDR3 region: CASSSVTGASNQPQHF. The CDR3 DNA reads as TGTGCCAGCAGTTCCGTCACAGGGGCTAGCAATCAGCCCCAGCATTTT. The chain combines TRBV6-6 with TRBJ1-5, with 7 bases matching TRBD1. Unmatched junction bases numbered 6, after V lost 4 bases and J lost 0 bases. Per germline, CDR1 MNHNY and CDR2 SVGAGI (reference sequence). This CDR3 is 16 amino acids long.

The CDR3 sequence: CASSVSTTFSTQYF. In DNA form, the CDR3 reads TGTGCCAGCAGTGTTTCTACAACCTTCAGTACGCAGTATTTT. The rearrangement links TRBV6-1 to TRBJ2-3; D unresolved. This CDR3 contains 14 residues. The V end was cut by 4 bases, the J end by 8 bases, with 16 bases between. Germline CDR1 and CDR2: MNHNS and SASEGT.

DNA for the CDR3: TGTGCCAGCAGCTTGGGGGGGACAGGGCGGTGGACCGGGGAGCTGTTTTTT. It is translated as CASSLGGTGRWTGELFF. J is TRBJ2-2 and V is TRBV5-6, with TRBD1 identical over 9 bases. J gave up 5 bases and V 0 bases, and 8 bases lay outside the gene matches. The CDR3 consists of 17 residues. Germline CDR1 reads SGHDT; CDR2 reads YYEEEE.

DNA for the CDR3: TGTGCCAGCAGCTCGAAAGACAGGTTTATTCTTGAGACCCAGTACTTC. As protein: CASSSKDRFILETQYF. This chain uses TRBV7-9 with TRBJ2-5; a possible D gene is TRBD1 (6 bases). V was shortened by 4 bases and J by 5 bases, with 20 bases between the two germline ends. Germline V gives CDR1 SEHNR, CDR2 FQNEAQ (reference sequence). CDR3 length equals 16 residues.